Listed here is a single T cell receptor (beta chain). Its antigen is unknown. The record originates from a study of Ad26.COV2.S vaccination and SARS-CoV-2 variants. Study details: The Ad26.COV2.S arm of the COV1001 trial was where the donor was placed.

Study-wide findings and caveats: Post-vaccination spike-specific CD8+ and CD4+ T cell responses reportedly had substantial breadth. Placebo recipients and vaccine recipients were similar in non-spike TCR breadth.

Treatment reported: 19 received Ad26.COV2.S at low or high dose, single or two shots; 5 received placebo; per-sample allocation not given. Samples were taken on day 63 after the first vaccine or placebo injection. The vaccine antigen was prefusion-stabilized Wuhan SARS-CoV-2 spike. CDR1 is SGHTA, CDR2 FQGNSA, per germline. V shed 5 bases and J shed 5 bases, with 15 bases lying between them. The CDR3 has 14 residues. TCRdb's table, derived via immunoSEQ multiplex PCR, lists solely in-frame clones and lacks some. The sample has 320,000 or so clones, roughly 88% seen once. Sequencing was performed on peripheral blood, taken in a trial of Ad26.COV2.S vaccine versus placebo. V gene TRBV7-2 combines with J gene TRBJ2-5; no clear D gene. The clonotype comes from a person between 18 and 60 years old who received the Ad26.COV2.S COVID-19 vaccine or a placebo. In DNA, the CDR3 is TGTGCCAGCAGCCCCTCGATAGACAAGGAGACCCAGTACTTC. Protein: CASSPSIDKETQYF.